The clone carrying this T cell receptor (beta chain) was observed a handful of times. Its antigen is not identified. Every donor gave 7.5 to 10 milliliters of peripheral blood. Through a sample-barcoded 5' primer and a J-beta primer mix, a second PCR was run for about 6 to 11 cycles. MiXCR was run by TCRdb on the 5' RACE reads, yielding one entry per CDR3 protein. This table holds 1.5 million to 2 million distinct CDR3 sequences, roughly 50% found once. The sample comes from a study of blood T cells in healthy people across ages. Notes on the study in general: Higher diversity and more naive CD4+ cells were features of long-lived donors, compared to aged donors.

The CDR3 has 13 residues. The germline CDR1 and CDR2 sequences are SEHNR and FQNEAQ (reference sequence). V gave up 5 bases and J gave up 4 bases, with 12 bases separating them. The clonotype originates from a woman aged 40 to 50 in good health. Specimen: blood. The chain uses TRBV7-9 and TRBJ2-7; D is uncertain. The DNA for the CDR3 is TGTGCCAGCAGCGTAGTAATCGGTTACGAGCAGTACTTC. Amino acid sequence: CASSVVIGYEQYF.